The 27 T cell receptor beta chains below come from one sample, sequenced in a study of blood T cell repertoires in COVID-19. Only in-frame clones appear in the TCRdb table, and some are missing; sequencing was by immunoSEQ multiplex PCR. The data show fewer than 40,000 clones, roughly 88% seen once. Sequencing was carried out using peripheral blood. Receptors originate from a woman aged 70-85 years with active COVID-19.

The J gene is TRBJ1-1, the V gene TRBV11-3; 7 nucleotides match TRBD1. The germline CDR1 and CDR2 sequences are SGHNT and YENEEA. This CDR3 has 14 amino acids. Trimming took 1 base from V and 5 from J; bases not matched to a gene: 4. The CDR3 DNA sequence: TGTGCCAGCAGCTTAGTCCAGGGGGGTACTGAAGCTTTCTTT. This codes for CASSLVQGGTEAFF.

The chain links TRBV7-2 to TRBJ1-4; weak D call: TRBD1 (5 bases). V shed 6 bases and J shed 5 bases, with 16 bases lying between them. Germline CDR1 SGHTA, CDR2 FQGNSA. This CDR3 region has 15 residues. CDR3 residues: CASSLGWTRNEKLFF. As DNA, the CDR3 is TGTGCCAGCAGTCTCGGGTGGACACGGAATGAAAAACTGTTTTTT.

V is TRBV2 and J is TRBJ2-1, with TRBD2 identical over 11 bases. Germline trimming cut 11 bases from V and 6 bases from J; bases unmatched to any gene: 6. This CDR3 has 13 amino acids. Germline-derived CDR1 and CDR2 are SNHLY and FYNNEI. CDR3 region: CALLAGGSNEQFF. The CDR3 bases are TGTGCCTTGCTAGCGGGGGGCTCCAATGAGCAGTTCTTC.

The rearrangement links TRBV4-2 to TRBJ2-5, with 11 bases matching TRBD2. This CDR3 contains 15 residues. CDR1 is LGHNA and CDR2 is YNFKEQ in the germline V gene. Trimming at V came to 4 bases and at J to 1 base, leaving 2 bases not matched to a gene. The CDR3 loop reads CASSPTSGTQETQYF. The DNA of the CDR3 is TGTGCCAGCAGCCCGACTAGCGGGACCCAAGAGACCCAGTACTTC.

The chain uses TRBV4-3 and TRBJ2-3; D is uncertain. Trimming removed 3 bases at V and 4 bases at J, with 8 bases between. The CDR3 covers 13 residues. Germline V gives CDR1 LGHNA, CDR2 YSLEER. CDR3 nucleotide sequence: TGCGCCAGCAGCCAGAGGCTGTCAGATACGCAGTATTTT. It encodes CASSQRLSDTQYF.

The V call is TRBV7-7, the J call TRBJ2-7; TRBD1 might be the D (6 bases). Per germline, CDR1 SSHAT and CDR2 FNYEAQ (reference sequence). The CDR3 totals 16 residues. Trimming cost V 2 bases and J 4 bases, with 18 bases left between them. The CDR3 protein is CASSLLEDSQGYEQYF. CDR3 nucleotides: TGTGCCAGCAGCTTACTCGAGGACAGCCAGGGGTACGAGCAGTACTTC.

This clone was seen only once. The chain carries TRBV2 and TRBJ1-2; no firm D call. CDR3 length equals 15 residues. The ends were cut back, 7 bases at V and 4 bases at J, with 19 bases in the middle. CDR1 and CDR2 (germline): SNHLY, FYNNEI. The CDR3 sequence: CASTEGGRRLYGYTF. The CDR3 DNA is TGTGCCAGCACCGAAGGAGGCCGGAGGCTCTATGGCTACACCTTC.

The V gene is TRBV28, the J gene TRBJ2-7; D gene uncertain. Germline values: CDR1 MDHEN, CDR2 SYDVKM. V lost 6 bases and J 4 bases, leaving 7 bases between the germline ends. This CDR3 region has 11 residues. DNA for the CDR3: TGTGCCAGCAGAGACTGGTACGAGCAGTACTTC. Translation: CASRDWYEQYF.

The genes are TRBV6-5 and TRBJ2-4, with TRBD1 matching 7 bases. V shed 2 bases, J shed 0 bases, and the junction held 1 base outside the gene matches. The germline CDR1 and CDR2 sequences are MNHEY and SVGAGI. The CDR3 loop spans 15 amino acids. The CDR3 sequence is CASSYDREAKNIQYF. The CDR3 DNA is TGTGCCAGCAGTTACGACAGGGAAGCCAAAAACATTCAGTACTTC.

The CDR3 coding sequence is TGTGCCAGCAGCGTAACTAGCGGGGACTACGAGCAGTACTTC. Translating gives CASSVTSGDYEQYF. This rearrangement joins TRBV9 to TRBJ2-7; the match to TRBD2 covers 10 bases. V dropped 1 base and J dropped 3; count of bases not matched to a gene: 1. CDR3 length: 14 residues. Germline V CDR1 and CDR2: SGDLS, YYNGEE.

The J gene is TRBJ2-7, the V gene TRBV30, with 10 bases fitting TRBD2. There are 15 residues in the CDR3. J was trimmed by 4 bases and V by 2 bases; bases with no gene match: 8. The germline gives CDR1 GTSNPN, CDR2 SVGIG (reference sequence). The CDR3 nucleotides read TGTGCCTGGAGTTCAAGGGCTAGCGGGGGTTACGAGCAGTACTTC. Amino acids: CAWSSRASGGYEQYF.

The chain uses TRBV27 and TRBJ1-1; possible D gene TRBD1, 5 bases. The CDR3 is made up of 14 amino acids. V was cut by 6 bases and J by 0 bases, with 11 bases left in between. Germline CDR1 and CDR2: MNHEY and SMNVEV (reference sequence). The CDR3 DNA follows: TGTGCCAGCAGGGGGGGGACGGTGAACACTGAAGCTTTCTTT. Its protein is CASRGGTVNTEAFF.

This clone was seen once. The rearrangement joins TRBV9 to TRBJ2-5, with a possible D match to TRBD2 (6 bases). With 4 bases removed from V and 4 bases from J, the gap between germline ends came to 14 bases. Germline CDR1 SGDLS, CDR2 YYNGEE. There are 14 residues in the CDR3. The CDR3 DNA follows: TGTGCCAGCAGCCTCCGGGACTCTTTAGAGACCCAGTACTTC. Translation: CASSLRDSLETQYF.

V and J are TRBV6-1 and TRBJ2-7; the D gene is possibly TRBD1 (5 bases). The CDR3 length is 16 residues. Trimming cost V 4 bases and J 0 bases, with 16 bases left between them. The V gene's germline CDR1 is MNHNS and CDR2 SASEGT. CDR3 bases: TGTGCCAGCAGTGGGGGCGCAGCGTCAGACTCCTACGAGCAGTACTTC. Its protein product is CASSGGAASDSYEQYF.

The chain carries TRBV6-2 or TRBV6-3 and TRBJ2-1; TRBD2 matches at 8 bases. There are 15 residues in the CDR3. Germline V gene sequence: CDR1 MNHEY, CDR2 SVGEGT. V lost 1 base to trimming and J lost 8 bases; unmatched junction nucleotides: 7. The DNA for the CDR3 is TGTGCCAGCAGTTACTATCCGGGAGGGGGGTATGAGCAGTTCTTC. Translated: CASSYYPGGGYEQFF.

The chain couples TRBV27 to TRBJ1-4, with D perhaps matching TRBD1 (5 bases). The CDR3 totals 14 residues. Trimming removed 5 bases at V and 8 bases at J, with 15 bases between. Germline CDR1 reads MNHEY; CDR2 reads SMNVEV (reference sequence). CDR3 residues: CASSQTASTEKLFF. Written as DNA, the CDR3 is TGTGCCAGCAGTCAGACAGCTAGTACGGAAAAACTGTTTTTT.

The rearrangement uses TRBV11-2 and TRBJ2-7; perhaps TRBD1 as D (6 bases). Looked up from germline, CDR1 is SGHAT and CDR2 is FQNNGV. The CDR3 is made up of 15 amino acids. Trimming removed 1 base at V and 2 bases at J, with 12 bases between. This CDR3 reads CASSLGPTGTYEQYF. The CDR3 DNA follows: TGTGCCAGCAGCTTAGGTCCAACAGGGACCTACGAGCAGTACTTC.

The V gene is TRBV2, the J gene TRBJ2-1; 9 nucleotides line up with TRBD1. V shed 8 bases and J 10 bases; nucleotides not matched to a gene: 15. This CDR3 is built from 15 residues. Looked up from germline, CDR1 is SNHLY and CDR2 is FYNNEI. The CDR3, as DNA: TGTGCCAGCGAAGGCTATGAACAGGGGGCGGGCGAGCAGTTCTTC. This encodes CASEGYEQGAGEQFF.

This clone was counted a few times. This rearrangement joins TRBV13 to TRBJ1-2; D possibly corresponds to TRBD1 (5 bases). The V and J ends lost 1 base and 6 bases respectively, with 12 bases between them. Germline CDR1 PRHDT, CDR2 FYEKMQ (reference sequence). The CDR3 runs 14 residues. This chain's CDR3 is CASSLETDPDGYTF. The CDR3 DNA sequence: TGTGCCAGCAGCTTAGAGACAGACCCAGATGGCTACACCTTC.

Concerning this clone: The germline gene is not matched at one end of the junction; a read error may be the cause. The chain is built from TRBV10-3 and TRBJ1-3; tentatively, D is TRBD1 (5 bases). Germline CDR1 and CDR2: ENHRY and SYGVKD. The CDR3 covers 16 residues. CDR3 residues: CAINEAGGDTGNTIYF. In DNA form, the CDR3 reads TGTGCCATCAATGAGGCGGGAGGGGATACAGGAAACACCATATATTTT.

CDR3 bases: TGTGCCAGCAGTTCGATGACTAGGTTGTACGAGCAGTACTTC. Translated, it gives CASSSMTRLYEQYF. The chain uses TRBV27 and TRBJ2-7; D might be TRBD2 (6 bases). Per the germline V gene, CDR1 is MNHEY and CDR2 is SMNVEV (reference sequence). V was pared by 4 bases and J by 4 bases, with 14 bases between. This CDR3 is 14 amino acids long.

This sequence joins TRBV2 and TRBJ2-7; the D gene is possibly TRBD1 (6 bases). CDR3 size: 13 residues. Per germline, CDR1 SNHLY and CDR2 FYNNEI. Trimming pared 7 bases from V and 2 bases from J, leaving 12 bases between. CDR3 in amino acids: CASMGRGAYEQYF. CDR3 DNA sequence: TGTGCCAGCATGGGCAGGGGAGCCTACGAGCAGTACTTC.

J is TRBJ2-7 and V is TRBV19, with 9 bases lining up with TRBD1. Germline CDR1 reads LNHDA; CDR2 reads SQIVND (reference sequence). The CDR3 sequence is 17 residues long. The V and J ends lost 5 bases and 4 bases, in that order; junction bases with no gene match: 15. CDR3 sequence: CASSLGQGTDSGYEQYF. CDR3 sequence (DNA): TGTGCCAGTAGTCTCGGACAGGGGACAGATTCAGGATACGAGCAGTACTTC.

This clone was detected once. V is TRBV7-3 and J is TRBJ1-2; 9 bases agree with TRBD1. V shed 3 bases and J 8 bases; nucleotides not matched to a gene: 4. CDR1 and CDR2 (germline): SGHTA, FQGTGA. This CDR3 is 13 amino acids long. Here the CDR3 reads CASSLSTGGGYTF. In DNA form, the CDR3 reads TGTGCCAGCAGCTTGTCTACAGGGGGCGGCTACACCTTC. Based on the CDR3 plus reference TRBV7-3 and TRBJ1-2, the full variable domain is GAGVSQTPSNKVTEKGKYVELRCDPISGHTALYWYRQSLGQGPEFLIYFQGTGAADDSGLPNDRFFAVRPEGSVSTLKIQRTERGDSAVYLCASSLSTGGGYTFGSGTRLTVV.

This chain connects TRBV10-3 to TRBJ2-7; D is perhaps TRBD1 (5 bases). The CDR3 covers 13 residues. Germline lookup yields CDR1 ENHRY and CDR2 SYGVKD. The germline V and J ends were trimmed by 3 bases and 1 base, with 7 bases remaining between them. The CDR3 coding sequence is TGTGCCATCAGTGAAACAGGATCCTACGAGCAGTACTTC. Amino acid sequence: CAISETGSYEQYF.

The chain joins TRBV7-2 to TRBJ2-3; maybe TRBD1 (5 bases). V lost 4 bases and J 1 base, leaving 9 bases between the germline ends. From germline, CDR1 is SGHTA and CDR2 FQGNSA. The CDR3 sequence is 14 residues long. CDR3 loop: CASSSGPGTDTQYF. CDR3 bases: TGTGCCAGCAGCTCAGGGCCGGGCACAGATACGCAGTATTTT.

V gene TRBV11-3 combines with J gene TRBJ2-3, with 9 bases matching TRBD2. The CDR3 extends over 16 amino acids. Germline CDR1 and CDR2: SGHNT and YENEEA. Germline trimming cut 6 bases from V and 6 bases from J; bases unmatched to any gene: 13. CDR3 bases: TGTGCCAGCAGTGGGGCGACTAGCGGCGAGGAGGATACGCAGTATTTT. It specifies CASSGATSGEEDTQYF.